These 14 T cell receptor beta chains were sequenced from one sample in a study of T cells in Graves' hyperthyroidism and ophthalmopathy (dated by TCRdb to between 2018 and 2021). Library preparation used multiplex PCR. Sequencer: Illumina HiSeq 2000. The TCR beta CDR3 regions were amplified from RNA transcripts. A first-round RT-PCR of the TCR CDR3 used the HTBI primer set with the Qiagen OneStep RT-PCR kit. TCRdb ran its own pipeline on the public reads, namely fastp trimming at Q25 and MiXCR clone calling, and kept in-frame beta chains. Identical CDR3 proteins give one entry, which carries the most common genes and DNA. This sample comprises hundreds of thousands of distinct CDR3 sequences, less than 25% of them detected only once. The ten largest clonotypes hold around a third of the sample. The specimen sequenced was blood. The source of these receptors is a man aged 25-40 years with Graves' ophthalmopathy.

This clonotype appeared a few times. V usage is TRBV19 and J usage is TRBJ2-2, with 9 bases aligning to TRBD2. The CDR3 length is 16 residues. Trimming removed 4 bases from V and 5 bases from J; junction bases left unmatched: 8. CDR1 is LNHDA, CDR2 SQIVND, per germline (reference sequence). This CDR3 reads CASSKAGLAGTGELFF. CDR3 nucleotide sequence: TGTGCCAGTAGTAAAGCGGGACTAGCAGGAACCGGGGAGCTGTTTTTT.

This clonotype occurred once. One base away lies a much larger clone, so this may be a sequencing read error. The CDR3 end shows no conserved phenylalanine or tryptophan, and so a read error is likely. The J gene is TRBJ1-1, the V gene TRBV20-1; no clear D. The V gene's germline CDR1 is DFQATT and CDR2 SNEGSKA (reference sequence). V was clipped by 6 bases and J by 0 bases, with 14 bases between them. This CDR3 spans 14 amino acids. In DNA form, the CDR3 reads TGCAGTGCCCCAGGAAAAGGGATGAACACTGAAGCTTTCCTT. Translated, it gives CSAPGKGMNTEAFL.

This clonotype occurred many times. The chain links TRBV5-1 to TRBJ2-1; D might be TRBD2 (5 bases). Germline CDR1 reads SGHRS; CDR2 reads YFSETQ. V lost 4 bases to trimming and J lost 0 bases, with 14 bases between them. The CDR3 length is 16 residues. The CDR3 here is CASSPIRGSSYNEQFF. For the CDR3, the DNA is TGCGCCAGCAGCCCTATACGGGGAAGCTCCTACAATGAGCAGTTCTTC.

A few counts support this clonotype. This sequence joins TRBV28 and TRBJ1-2, with D perhaps TRBD1 (5 bases). Germline V gene data show CDR1 as MDHEN and CDR2 as SYDVKM. V gave up 6 bases and J gave up 8 bases, with 16 bases separating them. The CDR3 spans 13 residues. The CDR3 sequence is CASSRRGAKGYTF. DNA for the CDR3: TGTGCCAGCAGCCGGCGAGGGGCGAAAGGCTACACCTTC.

The CDR3 DNA follows: TGTGCCAGCAGCCAAGCCTTTAGCGGGAGGGCATACGAGCAGTACTTC. This translates into CASSQAFSGRAYEQYF. The chain uses TRBV4-2 and TRBJ2-7; 11 bases fit TRBD2. Per germline, CDR1 LGHNA and CDR2 YNFKEQ. The CDR3 is 16 amino acids. Trimming at V came to 1 base and at J to 4 bases, leaving 6 bases not matched to a gene.

The sample holds many counts of this clonotype. The chain links TRBV5-1 to TRBJ1-1; 8 positions agree with TRBD1. The CDR3 consists of 16 residues. Germline assignment: CDR1 SGHRS and CDR2 YFSETQ. V dropped 0 bases and J dropped 5; count of bases not matched to a gene: 9. The chain's CDR3 is CASSLGVRQGSTEAFF. Here the CDR3 DNA reads TGCGCCAGCAGCTTGGGGGTCAGACAGGGGAGTACTGAAGCTTTCTTT.

This clonotype was detected a few times. The chain has TRBV28 and TRBJ2-2; TRBD1 might be the D (7 bases). CDR1 and CDR2 from the germline V gene are MDHEN and SYDVKM. V lost 2 bases to trimming and J lost 6 bases, with 16 bases between them. The CDR3 has 16 amino acids. The CDR3 coding sequence is TGTGCCAGCAGTTTAGGTCGGCAGGGGGAGGCCGGGGAGCTGTTTTTT. Its translation is CASSLGRQGEAGELFF.

This clonotype was seen a few times. The chain joins TRBV12-3 or TRBV12-4 to TRBJ2-7; TRBD1 might be the D (6 bases). The V end was cut by 5 bases, the J end by 3 bases, with 14 bases between. The CDR3 is 14 amino acids. The CDR3 is CASSPSGHHYEQYF. The CDR3, as DNA: TGTGCCAGCAGTCCTTCGGGACACCACTACGAGCAGTACTTC.

This clonotype was seen ten or more times. The chain is built from TRBV7-2 and TRBJ1-2; possibly TRBD1 for D (5 bases). Trimming left V 2 bases short and J 4 bases short, with 14 bases between. The CDR3 covers 15 residues. Germline-derived CDR1 and CDR2 are SGHTA and FQGNSA. The CDR3 DNA reads TGTGCCAGCAGCTTAAAGGGGCAGGGCCTCTATGGCTACACCTTC. This gives the protein CASSLKGQGLYGYTF. Variable domain in full (rest from reference TRBV7-2 and TRBJ1-2): GAGVSQSPSNKVTEKGKDVELRCDPISGHTALYWYRQSLGQGLEFLIYFQGNSAPDKSGLPSDRFSAERTGGSVSTLTIQRTQQEDSAVYLCASSLKGQGLYGYTFGSGTRLTVV.

The V call is TRBV28, the J call TRBJ2-3; 13 nucleotides line up with TRBD2. The germline gives CDR1 MDHEN, CDR2 SYDVKM. The ends lost 3 bases at V and 6 bases at J; junction bases unmatched: 6. This CDR3 has 16 residues. The CDR3 DNA reads as TGTGCCAGCAGTTTTTCGGGACTAGCGGGGACTGATACGCAGTATTTT. Amino acid sequence: CASSFSGLAGTDTQYF.

This clonotype was found a few times. The gene calls are TRBV6-1 and TRBJ2-7; D unresolved. CDR3 size: 11 residues. V was cut by 8 bases and J by 3 bases, with 8 bases left in between. CDR1 is MNHNS, CDR2 SASEGT, per germline. The CDR3 region is CASGRRYEQYF. In DNA form, the CDR3 reads TGTGCCAGCGGTCGGCGCTACGAGCAGTACTTC.

This clonotype occurred a few times. The chain employs TRBV3-1 and TRBJ2-1; D gene unclear. The germline V gene has CDR1 LGHDT and CDR2 YNNKEL (reference sequence). The CDR3 covers 17 residues. V shed 4 bases and J shed 2 bases, with 18 bases lying between them. CDR3 region: CASSPQLIPSPYNEQFF. The CDR3 bases are TGTGCCAGCAGCCCCCAGCTGATACCGAGCCCCTACAATGAGCAGTTCTTC.

V gene TRBV12-3 or TRBV12-4 combines with J gene TRBJ2-4; 11 nucleotides align to TRBD1. V gave up 5 bases and J gave up 2 bases; unmatched junction bases: 5. The CDR3 is made up of 16 amino acids. CDR3 loop: CASSGTGGWSKNIQYF. In DNA form, the CDR3 reads TGTGCCAGCAGTGGGACAGGGGGGTGGTCCAAAAACATTCAGTACTTC.

A note on this clonotype: A read error may be the cause here, since a much bigger clone is one base away. CDR3 amino acids: CAGSAYRGNTEAFF. The CDR3 region has the DNA TGTGCCGGCAGCGCTTACCGCGGGAACACTGAAGCTTTCTTT. V is TRBV7-2 and J is TRBJ1-1; D not resolved. The germline V gene has CDR1 SGHTA and CDR2 FQGNSA. The CDR3 has 14 residues.